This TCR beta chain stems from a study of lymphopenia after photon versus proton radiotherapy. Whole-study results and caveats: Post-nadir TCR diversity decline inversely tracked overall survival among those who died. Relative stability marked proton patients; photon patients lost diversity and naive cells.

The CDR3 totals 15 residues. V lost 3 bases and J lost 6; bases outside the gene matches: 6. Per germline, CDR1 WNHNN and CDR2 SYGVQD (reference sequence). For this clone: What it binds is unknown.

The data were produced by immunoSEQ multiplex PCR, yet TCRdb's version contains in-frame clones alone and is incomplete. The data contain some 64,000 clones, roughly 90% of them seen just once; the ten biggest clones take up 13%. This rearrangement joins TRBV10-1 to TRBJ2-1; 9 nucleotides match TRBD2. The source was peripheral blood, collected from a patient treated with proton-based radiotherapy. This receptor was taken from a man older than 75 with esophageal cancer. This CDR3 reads CASSDPSGRSNEQFF. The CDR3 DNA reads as TGCGCCAGCAGTGACCCCAGCGGGAGGAGCAATGAGCAGTTCTTC.